The rows below give T cell receptor beta chains drawn from one sample of a study of blood T cells in healthy people across ages. TCRdb reprocessed the 5' RACE reads via MiXCR and lists one record per CDR3 protein. Of 540,000 or so distinct CDR3 sequences in the sample, approximately 25% were seen once. These sequences were also reported in another study, on T cells of mothers and their children.

Sequencing was done on a sample of blood. These receptor sequences come from a boy between 10 and 17 years old in good health. The CDR3 runs from the conserved cysteine through the conserved F or W. A D gene is named only where the DNA matches it firmly. Part of the rows lack a size; the others show once, few, many or a class for expanded clones.

d_gene: .; abundance: .; j_gene: TRBJ2-5; v_gene: TRBV5-5; CDR3aa: CASSPGWYQETQYF; CDR3nt: TGTGCCAGCAGCCCGGGCTGGTACCAAGAGACCCAGTACTTC
d_gene: .; abundance: .; j_gene: TRBJ2-5; v_gene: TRBV28; CDR3aa: CASSNTGSAETQYF; CDR3nt: TGTGCCAGCAGTAACACAGGGTCGGCGGAGACCCAGTACTTC
d_gene: TRBD1; abundance: few; j_gene: TRBJ2-1; v_gene: TRBV28; CDR3aa: CASSSIGTVFNEQFF; CDR3nt: TGTGCCAGCAGTTCGATCGGGACAGTTTTCAATGAGCAGTTCTTC
d_gene: .; abundance: .; j_gene: TRBJ2-6; v_gene: TRBV14; CDR3aa: CASSRSLSEANVLTF; CDR3nt: TGTGCCAGCAGCCGGTCGCTCTCTGAGGCCAACGTCCTGACTTTC
d_gene: .; abundance: .; j_gene: TRBJ2-2; v_gene: TRBV6-4; CDR3aa: CASSDSLVKGDTGELFF; CDR3nt: TGTGCCAGCAGTGACTCCCTGGTGAAGGGCGACACCGGGGAGCTGTTTTTT
d_gene: .; abundance: .; j_gene: TRBJ1-4; v_gene: TRBV7-8; CDR3aa: CASSLVQRARGRNEKLFF; CDR3nt: TGTGCCAGCAGCTTGGTTCAAAGGGCCCGGGGCCGAAATGAAAAACTGTTTTTT
d_gene: .; abundance: .; j_gene: TRBJ1-2; v_gene: TRBV9; CDR3aa: CASSAPMGTGNYGYTF; CDR3nt: TGTGCCAGCAGCGCTCCAATGGGGACGGGGAACTATGGCTACACCTTC
d_gene: TRBD2; abundance: few; j_gene: TRBJ2-4; v_gene: TRBV5-1; CDR3aa: CASSLAGVNIQYF; CDR3nt: TGCGCCAGCAGCTTAGCGGGAGTAAACATTCAGTACTTC
d_gene: .; abundance: .; j_gene: TRBJ2-2; v_gene: TRBV27; CDR3aa: CASSWAGLTNTGELFF; CDR3nt: TGTGCCAGCAGTTGGGCGGGGCTTACCAACACCGGGGAGCTGTTTTTT
d_gene: TRBD1; abundance: .; j_gene: TRBJ1-1; v_gene: TRBV6-6; CDR3aa: CASSDRGLNTEAFF; CDR3nt: TGTGCCAGTTCCGACAGGGGGCTAAACACTGAAGCTTTCTTT
d_gene: .; abundance: .; j_gene: TRBJ2-5; v_gene: TRBV19; CDR3aa: CASSSSGRETQYF; CDR3nt: TGTGCCAGTAGTAGTAGCGGTCGGGAGACCCAGTACTTC
d_gene: .; abundance: many; j_gene: TRBJ2-3; v_gene: TRBV4-3; CDR3aa: CASSPSGSTDTQYF; CDR3nt: TGCGCCAGCAGCCCGAGTGGCAGCACAGATACGCAGTATTTT
d_gene: .; abundance: .; j_gene: TRBJ1-1; v_gene: TRBV12-3/TRBV12-4; CDR3aa: CASSFGTVNTEAFF; CDR3nt: TGTGCCAGCAGTTTTGGGACGGTTAACACTGAAGCTTTCTTT
d_gene: .; abundance: few; j_gene: TRBJ1-1; v_gene: TRBV27; CDR3aa: CASSLGPALNTEAFF; CDR3nt: TGTGCCAGCAGTTTAGGGCCCGCCCTGAACACTGAAGCTTTCTTT
d_gene: TRBD1; abundance: few; j_gene: TRBJ1-2; v_gene: TRBV29-1; CDR3aa: CSALTGGSGYTF; CDR3nt: TGCAGCGCCCTTACAGGGGGCAGTGGCTACACCTTC